One and the same sample provided the 19 T cell receptor beta chains below, sequenced in a study of T-cell reconstitution after alpha-beta-depleted transplantation in children. Unique molecular identifiers were incorporated during preparation of the TCRbeta library. TCRdb redid the calling of the PCR reads with MiXCR, one entry per CDR3 protein. The table includes 200,000 to 300,000 distinct CDR3 sequences, 12% detected once. Material: PBMCs from the stem cell graft donor, obtained from the stem cell graft. These receptors were obtained from a human donor who donated a stem cell graft to a child with acute lymphoblastic leukemia.

This clonotype was counted at least ten times. The chain joins TRBV6-2 or TRBV6-3 to TRBJ1-1; D is uncertain. This CDR3 contains 13 residues. Germline-derived CDR1 and CDR2 are MNHEY and SVGEGT. The V gene lost 2 bases and the J gene lost 5 bases, with 9 bases spanning the gap. The CDR3 reads CASSYEWLTEAFF. The CDR3 DNA reads TGTGCCAGCAGTTACGAGTGGTTGACTGAAGCTTTCTTT.

This clonotype was counted ten times or more. The chain uses TRBV12-3 or TRBV12-4 and TRBJ1-3; D gene unclear. The CDR3 runs 16 residues. Deletions cut 1 base from V and 3 bases from J, with 13 bases between. DNA for the CDR3: TGTGCCAGCAGTTTAGTCGCAGGAATTCATGGAAACACCATATATTTT. Translating gives CASSLVAGIHGNTIYF.

This clonotype was seen ten or more times. The V call is TRBV12-3 or TRBV12-4, the J call TRBJ2-3; 7 bases match TRBD1. This CDR3 is built from 15 residues. The junction had 11 bases not matched to a gene; V was cut back by 7 bases and J by 4 bases. The CDR3 nucleotides are TGTGCCAGCACCCCGGGCAGGGGGACCCCAGATACGCAGTATTTT. Amino acids: CASTPGRGTPDTQYF.

As concerns this clonotype: A read error may explain this, as a much larger clone is one base away. The CDR3 spells CASSLAEEAFF. For the CDR3, the DNA is TGTGCCAGCAGTTTAGCCGAGGAAGCTTTCTTT. The chain links TRBV12-3 or TRBV12-4 to TRBJ1-1; D not resolved. The CDR3 is made up of 11 amino acids. Trimming removed 0 bases from V and 8 bases from J, with 4 bases in between.

This clonotype has a count of ten or more. The chain couples TRBV5-1 to TRBJ2-3; no clear D gene. The CDR3 is made up of 15 amino acids. V lost 4 bases to trimming and J lost 2 bases, with 14 bases between them. The V gene's germline CDR1 is SGHRS and CDR2 YFSETQ. CDR3 amino acids: CASSPPLSATDTQYF. The CDR3 DNA reads as TGCGCCAGCAGCCCCCCCCTATCCGCCACAGATACGCAGTATTTT. The full variable domain, with the rest looked up from reference TRBV5-1 and TRBJ2-3, is KAGVTQTPRYLIKTRGQQVTLSCSPISGHRSVSWYQQTPGQGLQFLFEYFSETQRNKGNFPGRFSGRQFSNSRSEMNVSTLELGDSALYLCASSPPLSATDTQYFGPGTRLTVL.

This clonotype showed up many times. The J gene is TRBJ1-1, the V gene TRBV19; D is uncertain. Trimming stripped 5 bases from V and 2 bases from J, with 15 bases between. Germline-derived CDR1 and CDR2 are LNHDA and SQIVND (reference sequence). This CDR3 spans 15 amino acids. The CDR3: CASSPPRRTNTEAFF. For the CDR3, the DNA is TGTGCCAGTAGTCCTCCCCGGCGGACTAACACTGAAGCTTTCTTT.

The sample holds many counts of this clonotype. The chain employs TRBV5-1 and TRBJ2-5; D possibly matches TRBD1 or TRBD2 (5 bases each). This CDR3 comprises 14 residues. Per the germline V gene, CDR1 is SGHRS and CDR2 is YFSETQ. Trimming pared 6 bases from V and 3 bases from J, leaving 15 bases between. CDR3 region: CASNYPGRKETQYF. CDR3 coding DNA: TGCGCCAGCAACTATCCGGGGCGGAAAGAGACCCAGTACTTC.

This clonotype was observed many times. CDR3 in DNA: TGTGCCAGCAGGACAGGGCGCTATCAGCCCCAGCATTTT. Translating gives CASRTGRYQPQHF. The rearrangement uses TRBV28 and TRBJ1-5, with 7 bases that match TRBD1. The CDR3 has 13 amino acids. CDR1 is MDHEN, CDR2 SYDVKM, per germline. Trimming took 6 bases from V and 5 from J; bases not matched to a gene: 4.

This clonotype was detected many times. The chain combines TRBV29-1 with TRBJ2-6, with no clear D. CDR1 and CDR2 (germline): SQVTM, ANQGSEA. Trimming left V 4 bases short and J 0 bases short, with 16 bases between. This CDR3 region has 17 residues. As DNA, the CDR3 is TGCAGCGTTGCCCAACCAGACGCAAGCTCTGGGGCCAACGTCCTGACTTTC. It encodes CSVAQPDASSGANVLTF.

Regarding this clonotype: A much larger clone differs by one base, so this may be a read error. The CDR3 here is CAGSQVDGDTQYF. The CDR3 region has the DNA TGCGCCGGCAGCCAAGTGGACGGAGATACGCAGTATTTT. The V gene is TRBV4-3, the J gene TRBJ2-3; D call uncertain. Germline V gives CDR1 LGHNA, CDR2 YSLEER. CDR3 length: 13 amino acids.

This clonotype was picked up many times. This chain connects TRBV7-8 to TRBJ2-3; 8 positions match TRBD2. Trimming at V came to 5 bases and at J to 6 bases, leaving 10 bases not matched to a gene. The CDR3 is 15 residues long. Germline lookup yields CDR1 SGHVS and CDR2 FQNEAQ. This CDR3 reads CASSPRGLGTDTQYF. CDR3 nucleotide sequence: TGTGCCAGCAGCCCTCGGGGACTAGGAACCGATACGCAGTATTTT.

This clonotype was observed at least ten times. The V and J genes are TRBV10-3 and TRBJ2-7; TRBD1 might be the D (6 bases). This CDR3 comprises 17 residues. Trimming pared 4 bases from V and 1 base from J, leaving 20 bases between. Germline values: CDR1 ENHRY, CDR2 SYGVKD. CDR3 bases: TGTGCCATCAGTGGCCTCGGGGACAAGTCAAGGTCCTACGAGCAGTACTTC. This translates into CAISGLGDKSRSYEQYF.

This clonotype was detected ten times or more. The V and J genes are TRBV7-8 and TRBJ2-5, with D possibly being TRBD1 (5 bases). The CDR3 has 17 residues. CDR1 SGHVS and CDR2 FQNEAQ come from the germline V gene. Trimming stripped 0 bases from V and 3 bases from J, with 17 bases between. The CDR3 DNA is TGTGCCAGCAGCTTAGCCGAAGGGGCTCTTGTGAAAGAGACCCAGTACTTC. Its translation is CASSLAEGALVKETQYF. Full variable domain (missing parts from reference TRBV7-8 and TRBJ2-5): GAGVSQSPRYKVAKRGQDVALRCDPISGHVSLFWYQQALGQGPEFLTYFQNEAQLDKSGLPSDRFFAERPEGSVSTLKIQRTQQEDSAVYLCASSLAEGALVKETQYFGPGTRLLVL.

This clonotype has only a few counts. This CDR3 is CASSPPGSSSYEQYF. The CDR3 nucleotides read TGTGCCAGCAGTCCGCCGGGGTCCAGCTCCTACGAGCAGTACTTC. V and J are TRBV6-1 and TRBJ2-7; D might be TRBD2 (5 bases). V lost 5 bases and J 0 bases, leaving 14 bases between the germline ends. The CDR3 runs to 15 residues. Germline V gene data show CDR1 as MNHNS and CDR2 as SASEGT.

This clonotype was found many times. CDR3 nucleotides: TGTGCCACCAGTGATTCGGGACTAGCGGGCGCCCAGTACTTC. This encodes CATSDSGLAGAQYF. The J gene is TRBJ2-5, the V gene TRBV24-1; 12 nucleotides line up with TRBD2. Unmatched junction bases numbered 3, after V lost 2 bases and J lost 9 bases. Per the germline V gene, CDR1 is KGHDR and CDR2 is SFDVKD. CDR3 length equals 14 residues.

This clonotype was counted many times. The chain uses TRBV7-8 and TRBJ2-1; either TRBD1 or TRBD2 may supply D (6 bases each). CDR1 is SGHVS, CDR2 FQNEAQ, per germline. Trimming pared 6 bases from V and 3 bases from J, leaving 15 bases between. This CDR3 has 15 amino acids. CDR3 sequence: CASSLRGALYNEQFF. The CDR3 DNA sequence: TGTGCCAGCAGTTTAAGGGGGGCCCTCTACAATGAGCAGTTCTTC.

This clonotype was observed many times. The V gene is TRBV7-2, the J gene TRBJ2-2, with TRBD1 matching 7 bases. Germline V gene data show CDR1 as SGHTA and CDR2 as FQGNSA. The CDR3 runs 14 residues. The V and J ends lost 1 base and 7 bases, in that order; junction bases with no gene match: 3. The CDR3 nucleotides read TGTGCCAGCAGCTTAGTACAGGGGTACGGGGAGCTGTTTTTT. Translated, it gives CASSLVQGYGELFF.

This clonotype was recorded once. A much larger clone differs from this one at a single base, so this may be a read error. The chain recombines TRBV21-1 with TRBJ1-5. TRBV21-1 is a known pseudogene. The CDR3 spans 16 residues. The CDR3 bases are TGTGCCAGCAGCCCTCGACACCCTTATAGCAATCAGCACCAGCATTTT. It is translated as CASSPRHPYSNQHQHF.

The V and J genes are TRBV27 and TRBJ2-7, with TRBD2 matching 11 bases. The V gene's germline CDR1 is MNHEY and CDR2 SMNVEV (reference sequence). This CDR3 comprises 16 residues. Germline trimming cut 3 bases from V and 2 bases from J; bases unmatched to any gene: 6. CDR3 protein: CASSFPRLAGPYEQYF. The CDR3 region has the DNA TGTGCCAGCAGTTTCCCTCGACTAGCGGGGCCCTACGAGCAGTACTTC.